This entry lists 27 T cell receptor beta chains sequenced from one sample in a study of CD8+CD57+ T cells in acquired aplastic anemia. Genomic DNA, serving as template, underwent TCR beta VDJ and CDR3 profiling. TCRdb re-analysed the reads in MiXCR, keeping a single row per CDR3 protein. The sample consists of 90,000 to 120,000 distinct CDR3 sequences, less than 65% of them appearing once. Sequenced input: sorted CD4+, CD8+, or CD8+CD57+ T cells (not recorded which) from PBMCs. The receptors were gathered from a human donor in good health, serving as a control.

As regards this clonotype: A much larger clonotype is one base distant, so this may be a read error. The chain links TRBV7-8 to TRBJ2-1; the D is unclear. Between the trimmed V and J ends, which lost 5 bases and 6 bases, there was a span of 11 bases. Germline-derived CDR1 and CDR2 are SGHVS and FQNEAQ. This CDR3 is built from 13 residues. CDR3: CASSLGPRNEQFF. The CDR3 DNA is TGTGCCAGCAGCCTCGGGCCGCGCAATGAGCAGTTCTTC.

This clonotype has a handful of counts. This chain connects TRBV10-3 to TRBJ1-2; the D gene is possibly TRBD1 (5 bases). This CDR3 is built from 15 residues. Germline assignment: CDR1 ENHRY and CDR2 SYGVKD. V was shortened by 7 bases and J by 6 bases, with 21 bases between the two germline ends. The CDR3 DNA follows: TGTGCCATCATCCCCGGTGTGGGTGAGGGGCATGGCTACACCTTC. Its protein product is CAIIPGVGEGHGYTF.

This chain connects TRBV7-3 to TRBJ2-7, with 8 nucleotides matching TRBD1. The CDR3 covers 14 residues. Germline values: CDR1 SGHTA, CDR2 FQGTGA. The V segment lost 5 bases and the J segment 2 bases; nucleotides outside the gene matches: 5. The CDR3 sequence is CASSGRTGTYEQYF. DNA of the CDR3: TGTGCCAGCAGCGGGAGGACAGGGACCTACGAGCAGTACTTC.

This rearrangement joins TRBV10-3 to TRBJ1-5; D gene uncertain. Per the germline V gene, CDR1 is ENHRY and CDR2 is SYGVKD. Trimming pared 1 base from V and 0 bases from J, leaving 7 bases between. This CDR3 spans 15 amino acids. Here the CDR3 reads CAISEFSDSNQPQHF. In DNA form, the CDR3 reads TGTGCCATCAGTGAGTTCAGCGATAGCAATCAGCCCCAGCATTTT.

This clonotype was seen repeatedly, ten times or more. The gene calls are TRBV6-1 and TRBJ2-7; D might be TRBD2 (6 bases). This CDR3 region has 14 residues. Germline-derived CDR1 and CDR2 are MNHNS and SASEGT. V was shortened by 10 bases and J by 3 bases, with 19 bases between the two germline ends. The CDR3 nucleotides read TGTGCCACTACTGGTCGGGGGTCCGGCTACGAGCAGTACTTC. Translating it yields CATTGRGSGYEQYF.

This chain links TRBV13 with TRBJ1-5, with TRBD1 matching over 10 bases. Trimming took 5 bases from V and 2 from J; bases not matched to a gene: 9. This CDR3 is 17 amino acids long. Germline CDR1 and CDR2: PRHDT and FYEKMQ (reference sequence). Here the CDR3 reads CASSLLAGTGGNQPQHF. The CDR3 DNA is TGTGCCAGCAGCCTCTTAGCCGGGACAGGGGGCAATCAGCCCCAGCATTTT. The entire variable domain, with the rest obtained from reference TRBV13 and TRBJ1-5, is as follows: AAGVIQSPRHLIKEKRETATLKCYPIPRHDTVYWYQQGPGQDPQFLISFYEKMQSDKGSIPDRFSAQQFSDYHSELNMSSLELGDSALYFCASSLLAGTGGNQPQHFGDGTRLSIL.

V gene TRBV4-1 combines with J gene TRBJ2-7, with 7 bases identical to TRBD1. Germline V gives CDR1 MGHRA, CDR2 YSYEKL. J gave up 7 bases and V 3 bases, and 6 bases lay outside the gene matches. There are 13 residues in the CDR3. CDR3 residues: CASSHPNRGEQYF. The DNA for the CDR3 is TGCGCCAGCAGCCACCCTAACAGGGGTGAGCAGTACTTC.

The chain has TRBV29-1 and TRBJ1-1, with TRBD1 identical over 10 bases. The V gene's germline CDR1 is SQVTM and CDR2 ANQGSEA. CDR3 length equals 12 residues. J gave up 8 bases and V 4 bases, and 4 bases lay outside the gene matches. This chain's CDR3 is CSVGTGGREAFF. The CDR3, as DNA: TGCAGCGTTGGGACAGGGGGTAGGGAAGCTTTCTTT.

This clonotype occurred a few times. This chain uses TRBV5-1 with TRBJ2-2, with D unclear. Trimming stripped 0 bases from V and 0 bases from J, with 6 bases between. The CDR3 covers 15 residues. Germline assignment: CDR1 SGHRS and CDR2 YFSETQ. The CDR3 region is CASSLVDSNTGELFF. In DNA, the CDR3 is TGCGCCAGCAGCTTGGTAGATTCGAACACCGGGGAGCTGTTTTTT.

The V gene is TRBV20-1, the J gene TRBJ1-1; D ambiguous. Trimming removed 3 bases from V and 2 bases from J, with 4 bases in between. CDR1 DFQATT and CDR2 SNEGSKA come from the germline V gene (reference sequence). CDR3 length equals 11 residues. CDR3 in DNA: TGCAGTGCTAGGATCAACACTGAAGCTTTCTTT. Amino acid sequence: CSARINTEAFF.

This chain connects TRBV24-1 to TRBJ2-5; perhaps TRBD1 as D (6 bases). Germline V gene data show CDR1 as KGHDR and CDR2 as SFDVKD. Trimming removed 2 bases at V and 1 base at J, with 10 bases between. This CDR3 comprises 15 residues. The CDR3 sequence is CATSDSSTGQETQYF. For the CDR3, the DNA is TGTGCCACCAGTGATTCATCGACAGGCCAAGAGACCCAGTACTTC.

V and J are TRBV2 and TRBJ1-1; D perhaps matches TRBD1 (6 bases). The V and J ends lost 10 bases and 1 base respectively, with 10 bases between them. This CDR3 comprises 12 residues. Germline-derived CDR1 and CDR2 are SNHLY and FYNNEI. The CDR3 sequence is CANLDRNTEAFF. In DNA, the CDR3 is TGTGCCAACCTGGACAGGAACACTGAAGCTTTCTTT.

This chain links TRBV19 with TRBJ1-2, with TRBD1 as a possible D gene (6 bases). V lost 5 bases to trimming and J lost 7 bases, with 11 bases between them. In germline, CDR1 is LNHDA, CDR2 SQIVND (reference sequence). The CDR3 loop spans 12 amino acids. The DNA for the CDR3 is TGTGCCAGTAGTCAGGGGCACCTTGGCTACACCTTC. Translation: CASSQGHLGYTF.

Comment on this clonotype: A single base separates this from a much larger clone, so it may be a read error. V and J are TRBV30 and TRBJ1-6, with D maybe TRBD1 (6 bases). Germline V gene data show CDR1 as GTSNPN and CDR2 as SVGIG (reference sequence). The CDR3 is made up of 17 amino acids. CDR3 loop: CAWSDAGAGAYSSPLHF. The CDR3 bases are TGTGCCTGGAGCGACGCAGGGGCCGGAGCCTATAGTTCACCCCTCCACTTT.

The sample holds many counts of this clonotype. The CDR3 nucleotides are TGTGCCAGCAGTGAAGGGGGCAGGGGGCACGATCAGCCCCAGCATTTT. This translates into CASSEGGRGHDQPQHF. V gene TRBV2 combines with J gene TRBJ1-5, with 8 bases aligning to TRBD1. This CDR3 comprises 16 residues. V was clipped by 1 base and J by 5 bases; unmatched bases: 7. Germline V gene lookup returns CDR1 SNHLY and CDR2 FYNNEI.

Comments on this clonotype: Without the conserved terminal phenylalanine or tryptophan, this CDR3 likely stems from a read error. The DNA is left out, because the CDR3 cannot be placed on it with certainty; the CDR3 is given as TCRdb lists it. This rearrangement joins TRBV29-1 to TRBJ1-2; the D call in the table, TRBD1, was not verified against the DNA. With termini counted, the CDR3 has 13 amino acids. Germline CDR1 is SQVTM and CDR2 is ANQGSEA. This chain's CDR3 is CGVEEAGVEGYAL.

Ten or more counts support this clonotype. The chain links TRBV15 to TRBJ1-1; tentatively, D is TRBD1 (6 bases). There are 15 residues in the CDR3. The germline gives CDR1 LNHNV, CDR2 YYDKDF (reference sequence). Between the trimmed V and J ends, which lost 3 bases and 0 bases, there was a span of 11 bases. This chain's CDR3 is CATSRPTGVNTEAFF. DNA of the CDR3: TGTGCCACCAGCAGGCCGACAGGCGTGAACACTGAAGCTTTCTTT. Supplemented by reference TRBV15 and TRBJ1-1, the full variable domain reads DAMVIQNPRYQVTQFGKPVTLSCSQTLNHNVMYWYQQKSSQAPKLLFHYYDKDFNNEADTPDNFQSRRPNTSFCFLDIRSPGLGDTAMYLCATSRPTGVNTEAFFGQGTRLTVV.

By its share, this clonotype is medium-sized. V is TRBV2 and J is TRBJ1-1; D uncertain. The CDR3 totals 10 residues. The germline V and J ends were trimmed by 5 bases and 7 bases, with 5 bases remaining between them. Germline CDR1 and CDR2: SNHLY and FYNNEI. The CDR3 sequence: CASSRDEAFF. CDR3 nucleotides: TGTGCCAGCAGTCGGGATGAAGCTTTCTTT.

On this clonotype itself: A much larger clone lies a single base off, so this may be a read error. This sequence joins TRBV4-3 and TRBJ2-7; no clear D. The ends were cut back, 0 bases at V and 7 bases at J, with 10 bases in the middle. Germline CDR1 LGHNA, CDR2 YSLEER. The CDR3 extends over 13 amino acids. The chain's CDR3 is CASSQDIGYEQYF. In nucleotides, the CDR3 is TGCGCCAGCAGCCAAGATATTGGGTATGAGCAGTACTTC.

This clonotype was seen a handful of times. A junction boundary mismatches the germline segment, possibly from a read error. The chain combines TRBV24-1 with TRBJ2-7; 7 bases agree with TRBD1. This CDR3 contains 14 residues. Germline V CDR1 and CDR2: KGHDR, SFDVKD. The CDR3 loop is CAISAQGQSYEQYF. The CDR3 DNA reads TGTGCCATCAGTGCCCAGGGACAGTCCTACGAGCAGTACTTC.

The chain recombines TRBV29-1 with TRBJ2-7, with TRBD1 matching 12 bases. J was trimmed by 5 bases and V by 5 bases; bases with no gene match: 4. CDR1 and CDR2 from the germline V gene are SQVTM and ANQGSEA. The length of the CDR3 is 13 residues. CDR3 nucleotide sequence: TGCAGCGTTCACGGGACAGGGGGCAACGAGCAGTACTTC. Encoded protein: CSVHGTGGNEQYF.

The table lists this clonotype with many counts. The V and J genes are TRBV30 and TRBJ2-7, with no clear D. Germline loops: CDR1 GTSNPN, CDR2 SVGIG (reference sequence). Deletions cut 2 bases from V and 5 bases from J, with 13 bases between. The CDR3 length is 13 residues. CDR3 sequence: CAWSSVLLDEQYF. CDR3 nucleotides: TGTGCCTGGAGTTCAGTCCTGTTGGACGAGCAGTACTTC. Drawing the rest from reference TRBV30 and TRBJ2-7, the complete variable domain is SQTIHQWPATLVQPVGSPLSLECTVEGTSNPNLYWYRQAAGRGLQLLFYSVGIGQISSEVPQNLSASRPQDRQFILSSKKLLLSDSGFYLCAWSSVLLDEQYFGPGTRLTVT.

The CDR3 nucleotides are TGTGCCAGTAGTCCCCAAGACGGACGGAATGAAAAACTGTTTTTT. It is translated as CASSPQDGRNEKLFF. The chain couples TRBV19 to TRBJ1-4; no reliable D call. Trimming took off 5 bases at V and 5 bases at J, with 15 bases between the two ends. The germline V gene has CDR1 LNHDA and CDR2 SQIVND (reference sequence). The CDR3 length is 15 residues.

V and J are TRBV27 and TRBJ1-1; D may be TRBD1 (5 bases). The V end was cut by 2 bases, the J end by 1 base, with 11 bases between. The CDR3 covers 15 residues. Looked up from germline, CDR1 is MNHEY and CDR2 is SMNVEV (reference sequence). The CDR3 DNA reads TGTGCCAGCAGTTTAGGGACGATCCCGAACACTGAAGCTTTCTTT. It specifies CASSLGTIPNTEAFF.

To note about this clonotype: Because it lacks the conserved phenylalanine or tryptophan at the end, this CDR3 is likely a read error. The chain employs TRBV25-1 and TRBJ2-3, with 7 bases fitting TRBD2. Trimming took 6 bases from V and 2 from J; bases not matched to a gene: 11. CDR3 length: 16 residues. The germline V gene has CDR1 MGHDK and CDR2 SYGVNS. The CDR3 protein is CASSGTGGTITDTQYL. In DNA, the CDR3 is TGTGCCAGCAGCGGAACTGGGGGGACTATCACAGATACGCAGTATCTT.

Many counts were recorded for this clonotype. The gene calls are TRBV3-1 and TRBJ2-7, with D perhaps TRBD1 (6 bases). V gave up 3 bases and J gave up 3 bases, with 9 bases separating them. The germline V gene has CDR1 LGHDT and CDR2 YNNKEL (reference sequence). The CDR3 is made up of 13 amino acids. The CDR3: CASSQDRYYEQYF. The CDR3 DNA reads as TGTGCCAGCAGCCAGGACAGATACTACGAGCAGTACTTC.

With respect to this clonotype: The junction departs from germline at one end; a sequencing error may be responsible. The chain is built from TRBV29-1 and TRBJ1-2, with TRBD1 identical over 9 bases. The CDR3 totals 12 residues. Germline CDR1 is SQVTM and CDR2 is ANQGSEA. The CDR3 spells CSGRDRVNGYTF. The CDR3 nucleotides are TGCAGCGGCCGGGACAGGGTAAATGGTTACACCTTC.